This T cell receptor (beta chain) was recovered during a study of T cells in Graves' hyperthyroidism and ophthalmopathy. TCR beta CDR3 regions were amplified from RNA transcripts. In the first-round RT-PCR of the TCR CDR3, the HTBI primer set was used. Each CDR3 protein is one row after TCRdb ran MiXCR on the multiplex PCR reads. This repertoire shows under 800,000 distinct CDR3 sequences, less than 15% found once; its top ten account for roughly 10%. J gave up 6 bases and V 0 bases, and 4 bases lay outside the gene matches. Germline CDR1 is MNHEY and CDR2 is SVGEGT. The CDR3 runs to 14 residues. Fresh peripheral blood, approximately 9.7 ml, was the source of the PBMCs.

This receptor was obtained from a woman younger than 35 with Graves' hyperthyroidism. Sequencing was performed on blood. This chain uses TRBV6-2 or TRBV6-3 with TRBJ2-5, with 7 bases lining up with TRBD1. For the CDR3, the DNA is TGTGCCAGCAGTTACTCGAAGGGGGCGCAGACCCAGTACTTC. Translated: CASSYSKGAQTQYF.